This record concerns one T cell receptor (beta chain) sequence. J was trimmed by 8 bases and V by 6 bases; bases with no gene match: 10. The CDR3 is 15 residues long. Germline CDR1 and CDR2: SGHAT and FQNNGV. The data originate from a study of cytomegalovirus exposure and HLA in healthy donors. Primers included in the PCR were 60 Vbeta and 13 Jbeta primers. Some clones are missing from TCRdb's copy, which holds only in-frame ones; the method was immunoSEQ multiplex PCR. The sample carries under 150,000 clones, around 78% recorded once. Material: PBMCs. The clonotype comes from a man aged 40-49 years in good health and CMV-seronegative. The chain is built from TRBV11-2 and TRBJ2-3; 11 bases fit TRBD1. DNA for the CDR3: TGTGCCAGCAGTCCTGGACAGGGGGCGCATAGTACGCAGTATTTT. It codes for CASSPGQGAHSTQYF.